This T cell receptor beta chain was sequenced for a study of spatial heterogeneity in lung cancer. Study background: The count of detected beta-chain sequences consistently exceeded that of alpha-chain sequences.

Study-level results: Ubiquitous nonsynonymous mutations were tracked by counts of ubiquitous expanded TCRs, and regional ones by counts of regional expanded TCRs. Higher tumor mutation counts went along with higher counts of expanded intratumoral alpha and beta TCRs.

This CDR3 has 15 residues. After removal of 0 bases from V and 4 bases from J, the junction contained 5 bases not matched to a gene. Germline V gene data show CDR1 as SGHNT and CDR2 as YYREEE (reference sequence). Time point meaning: sample taken at primary tumor resection. Unsorted samples of tumor, nontumor lung or frozen PBMC had their whole RNA sequenced. A single record per CDR3 protein comes from TCRdb applying MiXCR to the 5' RACE reads. The sample consists of about 13,000 distinct CDR3 sequences, around 5.6% of them appearing once. The sample holds many counts of this clonotype. The antigen remains undetermined.

Sample: lung tumor tissue, taken at surgery. V gene TRBV5-4 combines with J gene TRBJ2-5, with 8 bases matching TRBD1. This receptor was identified in a female donor with early-stage non-small cell lung cancer. CDR3 sequence: CASSLGTGYRETQYF. The DNA for the CDR3 is TGTGCCAGCAGCTTGGGGACAGGGTACCGAGAGACCCAGTACTTC.